The clone carrying this T cell receptor beta chain was seen only a few times. The target antigen is unknown. Germline V CDR1 and CDR2: MDHEN, SYDVKM. The CDR3 is made up of 15 amino acids. J lost 7 bases, V lost 1 base, and 7 bases had no gene match. The data belong to a study of cytomegalovirus exposure and HLA in healthy donors. About the study: Unique TCRs from HLA-typed donors, 80 million to 100 million of them, were held in an early data release.

Overall study results and limits: V segments that were indistinguishable, TRBV6-2 and TRBV6-3 among them, were omitted from analysis. Previously analyzed data showed that most TCR beta V segments were productive at a frequency of about 87% or about 30%. High specificity and sensitivity for cytomegalovirus status were reported for the classifier.

PCR used 60 Vbeta primers and 13 Jbeta primers. Some clones are missing from TCRdb's copy, which holds only in-frame ones; the method was immunoSEQ multiplex PCR. The table includes some 150,000 clones, 70% to 85% detected once. The chain links TRBV28 to TRBJ2-7, with 10 bases matching TRBD1. The TCR was taken from a man in his forties in good health and CMV-seropositive. Material: PBMCs. The CDR3 DNA sequence: TGTGCCAGCAGTTTATCCGGGACAGGGGCGACTGAGCAGTACTTC. Translating gives CASSLSGTGATEQYF.